The 31 T cell receptor beta chains in this list originate from one sample, sequenced in a study of T cell responses to AZD1222 COVID-19 vaccine. Profiled with immunoSEQ multiplex PCR; TCRdb holds only in-frame clones, not every one. Of 95,000 to 100,000 clones listed, about four fifths are singletons. The source material was peripheral blood, sampled 28 days after the second AZD1222 dose. The source of these receptors is an adult who received the AZD1222 COVID-19 vaccine.

The chain couples TRBV14 to TRBJ2-7; D is unresolved. Germline CDR1 reads SGHDN; CDR2 reads FVKESK. The germline V and J ends were trimmed by 1 base and 6 bases, with 7 bases remaining between them. CDR3 length equals 12 residues. The CDR3 loop is CASSQARREQYF. CDR3 nucleotide sequence: TGTGCCAGCAGCCAAGCTCGGCGCGAGCAGTACTTC.

V is TRBV2 and J is TRBJ1-2, with D tentatively TRBD1 (6 bases). Germline V gives CDR1 SNHLY, CDR2 FYNNEI. The germline V and J ends were trimmed by 6 bases and 6 bases, with 17 bases remaining between them. CDR3 length: 14 residues. Written as DNA, the CDR3 is TGTGCCAGCAGCAAAGAGGGGGGTCTGGATGGCTACACCTTC. This gives the protein CASSKEGGLDGYTF.

This chain links TRBV6-5 with TRBJ2-5; the match to TRBD1 covers 10 bases. Trimming took 6 bases from V and 1 from J; bases not matched to a gene: 5. The CDR3 is 15 residues long. The germline V gene has CDR1 MNHEY and CDR2 SVGAGI. CDR3 loop: CASRGTGAFQETQYF. CDR3 sequence (DNA): TGTGCCAGCAGAGGGACAGGGGCTTTCCAAGAGACCCAGTACTTC.

This sequence joins TRBV7-2 and TRBJ2-1; D is ambiguous. Germline V gives CDR1 SGHTA, CDR2 FQGNSA. The CDR3 is 16 residues long. V dropped 3 bases and J dropped 0 bases, with 12 bases sitting between them. The CDR3 reads CASSLAGPSSYNEQFF. The CDR3, as DNA: TGTGCCAGCAGCTTGGCCGGCCCGAGCTCCTACAATGAGCAGTTCTTC.

V usage is TRBV4-1 and J usage is TRBJ2-3, with 7 bases that match TRBD2. This CDR3 spans 16 amino acids. The germline V gene encodes CDR1 MGHRA and CDR2 YSYEKL. V gave up 0 bases and J gave up 2 bases; unmatched junction bases: 5. CDR3 sequence (DNA): TGCGCCAGCAGCCAAGATGGCAGCGGGGACACAGATACGCAGTATTTT. It encodes CASSQDGSGDTDTQYF.

This chain uses TRBV7-2 with TRBJ1-5; D uncertain. The germline CDR1 and CDR2 sequences are SGHTA and FQGNSA. The CDR3 totals 14 residues. The V end lost 3 bases, the J end lost 4 bases, and 10 bases lay between the germline ends. The DNA for the CDR3 is TGTGCCAGCAGCTTCGAGGTCCCTAATCAGCCCCAGCATTTT. It is translated as CASSFEVPNQPQHF.

CDR3 region: CASSSRDEKHEQFF. The CDR3 DNA reads as TGTGCCAGCAGTTCCCGAGACGAGAAGCATGAGCAGTTCTTC. The rearrangement uses TRBV6-5 and TRBJ2-1; D is unclear. V was clipped by 4 bases and J by 8 bases, with 15 bases between them. Germline V gene lookup returns CDR1 MNHEY and CDR2 SVGAGI. The CDR3 is 14 amino acids.

The CDR3 DNA reads as TGTGCCAGCAGCCCCTGGAACCAAGAGACCCAGTACTTC. It codes for CASSPWNQETQYF. The genes are TRBV9 and TRBJ2-5; no clear D gene. V dropped 4 bases and J dropped 0 bases, with 7 bases sitting between them. Germline lookup yields CDR1 SGDLS and CDR2 YYNGEE. This CDR3 has 13 residues.

In this sample, this clone turned up a few times. The J gene is TRBJ2-7, the V gene TRBV9; D is unresolved. The V gene's germline CDR1 is SGDLS and CDR2 YYNGEE. The V end was cut by 0 bases, the J end by 2 bases, with 12 bases between. This CDR3 is built from 15 residues. CDR3: CASSVAVGSAYEQYF. The CDR3 bases are TGTGCCAGCAGCGTAGCGGTAGGGTCGGCCTACGAGCAGTACTTC.

The chain couples TRBV6-5 to TRBJ2-3; D perhaps matches TRBD2 (6 bases). V was pared by 2 bases and J by 0 bases, with 9 bases between. CDR3 length: 15 residues. Germline CDR1 and CDR2: MNHEY and SVGAGI. CDR3 in DNA: TGTGCCAGCAGTTACGGGGGGACTAGCACAGATACGCAGTATTTT. This sequence encodes CASSYGGTSTDTQYF.

CDR3 DNA: TGTGCCAGCACCCCCGGGCGGGGGTTTTATGAAAAACTGTTTTTT. Its protein product is CASTPGRGFYEKLFF. The rearrangement uses TRBV7-9 and TRBJ1-4; possibly TRBD1 for D (5 bases). This CDR3 has 15 residues. CDR1 is SEHNR, CDR2 FQNEAQ, per germline (reference sequence). V gave up 7 bases and J gave up 6 bases, with 18 bases separating them.

The V gene is TRBV12-3 or TRBV12-4, the J gene TRBJ1-2; a possible D gene is TRBD1 (5 bases). The V gene lost 2 bases and the J gene lost 8 bases, with 12 bases spanning the gap. The length of the CDR3 is 13 residues. In DNA form, the CDR3 reads TGTGCCAGCAGTTTACGGCAGGGCGGAGGCTACACCTTC. Its translation is CASSLRQGGGYTF.

The CDR3 reads CAWSVLAGAPNEQFF. In DNA form, the CDR3 reads TGTGCCTGGAGTGTACTAGCGGGAGCCCCCAATGAGCAGTTCTTC. The genes are TRBV30 and TRBJ2-1, with 11 bases identical to TRBD2. The CDR3 is 15 amino acids. The V and J ends lost 0 bases and 6 bases, in that order; junction bases with no gene match: 4. CDR1 is GTSNPN, CDR2 SVGIG, per germline (reference sequence). The full variable domain, completed using reference TRBV30 and TRBJ2-1, is SQTIHQWPATLVQPVGSPLSLECTVEGTSNPNLYWYRQAAGRGLQLLFYSVGIGQISSEVPQNLSASRPQDRQFILSSKKLLLSDSGFYLCAWSVLAGAPNEQFFGPGTRLTVL.

DNA for the CDR3: TGTGCCAGCTCACCGGGCCAGCGGGAGACAGATACGCAGTATTTT. Residues: CASSPGQRETDTQYF. The rearrangement uses TRBV18 and TRBJ2-3; TRBD2 matches 8 bases. V lost 3 bases and J lost 3; bases outside the gene matches: 5. CDR3 length: 15 amino acids. Per the germline V gene, CDR1 is KGHSH and CDR2 is LQKENI.

This chain uses TRBV7-8 with TRBJ1-5; no firm D call. The CDR3 is made up of 13 amino acids. The germline gives CDR1 SGHVS, CDR2 FQNEAQ. Trimming removed 0 bases at V and 7 bases at J, with 7 bases between. The CDR3 region has the DNA TGTGCCAGCAGCTTAGCGTCGGAGCAGCCCCAGCATTTT. It translates to CASSLASEQPQHF.

The chain carries TRBV5-4 and TRBJ1-4; tentative D call: TRBD1 (6 bases). V was cut by 0 bases and J by 3 bases, with 6 bases left in between. Germline assignment: CDR1 SGHNT and CDR2 YYREEE (reference sequence). The CDR3 is 14 residues long. This CDR3 reads CASSLGQANEKLFF. CDR3 nucleotides: TGTGCCAGCAGCTTGGGACAGGCTAATGAAAAACTGTTTTTT.

The chain is built from TRBV10-3 and TRBJ1-2, with no clear D. Trimming pared 0 bases from V and 6 bases from J, leaving 8 bases between. Germline V gives CDR1 ENHRY, CDR2 SYGVKD. The CDR3 length is 13 residues. In nucleotides, the CDR3 is TGTGCCATCAGTGAGTCGGGAGCCCATGGCTACACCTTC. Its protein is CAISESGAHGYTF.

CDR3 loop: CASSLEGLSTNEQFF. The DNA for the CDR3 is TGTGCCAGCAGCTTAGAGGGTCTATCCACCAATGAGCAGTTCTTC. The chain recombines TRBV7-9 with TRBJ2-1, with D unclear. The CDR3 extends over 15 amino acids. V was clipped by 1 base and J by 6 bases, with 13 bases between them. Germline loops: CDR1 SEHNR, CDR2 FQNEAQ (reference sequence).

The gene calls are TRBV11-3 and TRBJ2-1; no definite D call. CDR1 is SGHNT, CDR2 YENEEA, per germline. This CDR3 has 16 amino acids. V was clipped by 5 bases and J by 4 bases, with 18 bases between them. The CDR3 region is CASSRNGPSSYNEQFF. The CDR3 region has the DNA TGTGCCAGCAGCCGGAACGGGCCGAGCTCTTACAATGAGCAGTTCTTC.

This sequence joins TRBV9 and TRBJ2-2; 10 nucleotides line up with TRBD2. The ends lost 0 bases at V and 6 bases at J; junction bases unmatched: 5. Germline CDR1 SGDLS, CDR2 YYNGEE. CDR3 length: 16 amino acids. The CDR3 DNA reads as TGTGCCAGCAGCGTAGTGAGCGGGAGGGCCTCCGGGGAGCTGTTTTTT. It specifies CASSVVSGRASGELFF.

V usage is TRBV7-9 and J usage is TRBJ2-7, with 7 bases matching TRBD2. The germline CDR1 and CDR2 sequences are SEHNR and FQNEAQ (reference sequence). Trimming cost V 5 bases and J 0 bases; bases outside gene matches: 13. There are 17 residues in the CDR3. CDR3 region: CASSPAGGGIFSYEQYF. In DNA form, the CDR3 reads TGTGCCAGCAGCCCAGCTGGGGGGGGAATTTTCTCCTACGAGCAGTACTTC.

This chain joins TRBV2 and TRBJ2-3; 13 bases fit TRBD2. Trimming cost V 6 bases and J 3 bases; bases outside gene matches: 6. Germline-derived CDR1 and CDR2 are SNHLY and FYNNEI. The CDR3 has 16 residues. The CDR3 region has the DNA TGTGCCAGCAGACAACTAGCGGGAGGGAAAACAGATACGCAGTATTTT. Protein product: CASRQLAGGKTDTQYF. Complete variable domain (other parts from reference TRBV2 and TRBJ2-3): EPEVTQTPSHQVTQMGQEVILRCVPISNHLYFYWYRQILGQKVEFLVSFYNNEISEKSEIFDDQFSVERPDGSNFTLKIRSTKLEDSAMYFCASRQLAGGKTDTQYFGPGTRLTVL.

The rearrangement joins TRBV6-5 to TRBJ2-5; D remains unclear. Germline V gene sequence: CDR1 MNHEY, CDR2 SVGAGI. The V end was cut by 2 bases, the J end by 1 base, with 5 bases between. This CDR3 has 13 amino acids. The CDR3 sequence: CASSYRGQETQYF. CDR3 in DNA: TGTGCCAGCAGTTACCGAGGCCAAGAGACCCAGTACTTC.

V is TRBV9 and J is TRBJ1-4; 11 nucleotides align to TRBD1. With V trimmed by 3 bases and J by 4 bases, 8 bases remained unmatched. In germline, CDR1 is SGDLS, CDR2 YYNGEE. This CDR3 is 17 amino acids long. The CDR3 nucleotides are TGTGCCAGCAGCGCTAGTGGGGGGACAGGGGGTAATGAAAAACTGTTTTTT. Its translation is CASSASGGTGGNEKLFF.

The chain links TRBV11-2 to TRBJ1-2; D remains unclear. CDR1 SGHAT and CDR2 FQNNGV come from the germline V gene. The CDR3 totals 14 residues. V was clipped by 4 bases and J by 8 bases, with 17 bases between them. CDR3 region: CASSSSEARAGYTF. The CDR3 nucleotides are TGTGCCAGCAGCTCTTCGGAGGCCCGGGCCGGCTACACCTTC.

The V call is TRBV19, the J call TRBJ2-3; D is perhaps TRBD1 (6 bases). Germline CDR1 LNHDA, CDR2 SQIVND (reference sequence). This CDR3 contains 14 residues. Trimming cost V 7 bases and J 0 bases, with 11 bases left between them. Here the CDR3 reads CASMGALSTDTQYF. DNA for the CDR3: TGTGCCAGTATGGGGGCGTTAAGCACAGATACGCAGTATTTT.

The chain combines TRBV6-5 with TRBJ2-3, with 8 bases lining up with TRBD1. Looked up from germline, CDR1 is MNHEY and CDR2 is SVGAGI. This CDR3 is built from 14 residues. V lost 6 bases, J lost 3 bases, and 5 bases stayed unmatched. DNA of the CDR3: TGTGCCAGCAGCGACAGGGGATTGACAGATACGCAGTATTTT. This translates into CASSDRGLTDTQYF.

The gene calls are TRBV6-6 and TRBJ2-7, with D perhaps assigned TRBD1 or TRBD2 (5 bases each). CDR3 length: 13 amino acids. Trimming stripped 5 bases from V and 5 bases from J, with 13 bases between. Germline V CDR1 and CDR2: MNHNY, SVGAGI (reference sequence). The CDR3 here is CASSPGTVNEQYF. The DNA for the CDR3 is TGTGCCAGCAGTCCCGGGACCGTTAACGAGCAGTACTTC.

J is TRBJ1-5 and V is TRBV4-1; D remains unclear. Germline assignment: CDR1 MGHRA and CDR2 YSYEKL. V lost 2 bases, J lost 1 base, and 15 bases lay in between. CDR3 length: 17 amino acids. CDR3 sequence reads: CASSQTSTGESNQPQHF. The CDR3 nucleotides read TGCGCCAGCAGCCAAACTTCCACGGGAGAGAGCAATCAGCCCCAGCATTTT.

The CDR3 spells CASSQDDSRGGGDTEAFF. In DNA, the CDR3 is TGCGCCAGCAGCCAAGATGACAGTCGGGGTGGAGGGGACACTGAAGCTTTCTTT. The gene calls are TRBV4-3 and TRBJ1-1; TRBD1 might be the D (5 bases). The germline V and J ends were trimmed by 0 bases and 3 bases, with 20 bases remaining between them. The CDR3 runs 18 residues. From germline, CDR1 is LGHNA and CDR2 YSLEER.

The chain is built from TRBV9 and TRBJ2-3, with a possible D match to TRBD2 (7 bases). V was trimmed by 6 bases and J by 5 bases, leaving 19 bases between them. The CDR3 loop spans 15 amino acids. Germline loops: CDR1 SGDLS, CDR2 YYNGEE. CDR3 region: CASTQTGGWVDTQYF. Here the CDR3 DNA reads TGTGCCAGCACCCAGACGGGGGGCTGGGTAGATACGCAGTATTTT.